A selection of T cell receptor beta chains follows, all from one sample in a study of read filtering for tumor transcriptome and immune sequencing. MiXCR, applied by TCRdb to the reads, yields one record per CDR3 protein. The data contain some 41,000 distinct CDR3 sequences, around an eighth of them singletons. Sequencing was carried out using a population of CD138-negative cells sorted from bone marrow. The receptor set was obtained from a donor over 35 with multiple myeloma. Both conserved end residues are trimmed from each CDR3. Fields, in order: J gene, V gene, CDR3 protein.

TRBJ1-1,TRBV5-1,ASSPPDPGGTEAF
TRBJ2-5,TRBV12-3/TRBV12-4,ASSSNPGQGRETQY
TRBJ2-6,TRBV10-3,AISESVSGANVLT
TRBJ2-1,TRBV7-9,ASSLGLAGGSYNEQF
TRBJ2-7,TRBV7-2,ASSTWTSGEQY
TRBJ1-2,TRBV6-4,ASSEDAWSNGYT
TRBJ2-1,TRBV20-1,SAQMDAYNEQF
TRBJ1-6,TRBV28,ASSLQGRNSPLH
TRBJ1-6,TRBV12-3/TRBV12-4,ASSFRGNAYNSPLH
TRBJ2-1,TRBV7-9,ASSFVGGRAKNEQF
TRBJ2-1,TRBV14,ASSQDSAGRYSEQF
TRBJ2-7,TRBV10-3,AISEPPGAYEQY
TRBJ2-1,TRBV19,ASTWSGSYNEQF
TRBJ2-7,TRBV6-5,ASSYSNKNYEQY
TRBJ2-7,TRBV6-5,ASSYSGLGHEQY
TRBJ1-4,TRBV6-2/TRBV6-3,ASSEDRGEKLF
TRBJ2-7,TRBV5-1,ASSLDWFVAGAPEQY
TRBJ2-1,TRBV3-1,ASSHQGRVSYNEQF
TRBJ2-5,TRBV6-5,ASSSPAQETQY
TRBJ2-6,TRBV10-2,ASSEYFSGANVLT
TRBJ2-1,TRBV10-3,AISTPSGNYNEQF
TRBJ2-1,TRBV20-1,SARTTSGLSSYNEQF
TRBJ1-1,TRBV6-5,ASSYSSLVMNTEAF
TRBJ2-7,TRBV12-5,ASGLVGWDSWAYEQY
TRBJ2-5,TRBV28,ASSSPGGIHRETQY
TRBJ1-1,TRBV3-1,ASSQNSGGAF
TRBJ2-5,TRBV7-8,ASSPLLAGGQETQY
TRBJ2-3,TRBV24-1,ATSDPGPSSDTQY